The sequence of this T cell receptor (beta chain) was determined in a study of T-cell memory formation after mild COVID-19. Whole-study findings and limits: Cross-reactive memory apparently joined, as some responding clones appeared in pre-infection memory.

TCRdb itself ran the 5' RACE reads through MiXCR, one entry per CDR3 protein. The table lists 100,000 to 150,000 distinct CDR3 sequences, 15% to 20% of them singletons. Comments on this clonotype: Its antigen is still unknown.

CDR1 is MNHEY, CDR2 SVGAGI, per germline. This CDR3 region has 14 residues. V was pared by 6 bases and J by 4 bases, with 8 bases of the junction left unmatched. Sequencing was carried out using PBMCs or a T cell subset sorted from them (not recorded which). This receptor was obtained from a man aged 18 to 30 who had mild COVID-19 (a few samples of this study predate the infection). Cell type and time point are not known. The V and J genes are TRBV6-5 and TRBJ1-1; 7 bases line up with TRBD1. The CDR3 sequence is CASRQGIGVTEAFF. CDR3 nucleotides: TGTGCCAGCAGACAGGGGATTGGGGTCACTGAAGCTTTCTTT.